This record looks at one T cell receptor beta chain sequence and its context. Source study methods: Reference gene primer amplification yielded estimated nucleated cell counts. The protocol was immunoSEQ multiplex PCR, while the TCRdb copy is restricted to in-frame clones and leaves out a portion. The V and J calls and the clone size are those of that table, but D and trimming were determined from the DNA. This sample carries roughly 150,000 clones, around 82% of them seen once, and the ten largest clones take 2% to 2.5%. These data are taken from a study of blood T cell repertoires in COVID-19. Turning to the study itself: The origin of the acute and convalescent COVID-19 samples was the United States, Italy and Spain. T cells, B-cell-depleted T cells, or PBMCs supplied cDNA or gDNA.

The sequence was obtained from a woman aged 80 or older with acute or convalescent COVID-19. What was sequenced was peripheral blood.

The CDR3 sequence: CASSRRGNTGELFF. DNA for the CDR3: TGTGCCAGCAGCCGCAGGGGGAACACCGGGGAGCTGTTTTTT. This chain joins TRBV11-2 and TRBJ2-2, with D perhaps matching TRBD1 (6 bases). The ends were cut back, 5 bases at V and 1 base at J, with 8 bases in the middle. CDR3 length: 14 amino acids. CDR1 and CDR2 from the germline V gene are SGHAT and FQNNGV.